This T cell receptor (beta chain) was sequenced in a study of Ad26.COV2.S vaccination and SARS-CoV-2 variants. Whole-study results and caveats: The TCR-based breadth and depth measures might underestimate overall T cell responses. Spike-specific TCR breadth was greater after Ad26.COV2.S than placebo. Spike-specific CD8+ and CD4+ T cell responses reportedly showed substantial breadth after vaccination. Recipients of either vaccine or placebo displayed similar breadth of non-spike TCRs.

The method was immunoSEQ multiplex PCR; TCRdb's version includes in-frame clones alone and lacks a portion of them. Here the sample spans about 180,000 clones, 70% to 90% being singletons. A note on this clone: Its antigen remains unknown.

Trimming removed 1 base from V and 0 bases from J; junction bases left unmatched: 11. Per germline, CDR1 SGHDT and CDR2 YYEEEE. This CDR3 has 18 amino acids. V gene TRBV5-6 combines with J gene TRBJ1-1; 8 positions match TRBD1. This receptor was obtained from a human donor who had recovered from COVID-19. Material: peripheral blood, obtained after recovery from COVID-19. The DNA for the CDR3 is TGTGCCAGCAGCTTGAGGGCAGGGGGCTGGGGTCTGAACACTGAAGCTTTCTTT. It is translated as CASSLRAGGWGLNTEAFF.